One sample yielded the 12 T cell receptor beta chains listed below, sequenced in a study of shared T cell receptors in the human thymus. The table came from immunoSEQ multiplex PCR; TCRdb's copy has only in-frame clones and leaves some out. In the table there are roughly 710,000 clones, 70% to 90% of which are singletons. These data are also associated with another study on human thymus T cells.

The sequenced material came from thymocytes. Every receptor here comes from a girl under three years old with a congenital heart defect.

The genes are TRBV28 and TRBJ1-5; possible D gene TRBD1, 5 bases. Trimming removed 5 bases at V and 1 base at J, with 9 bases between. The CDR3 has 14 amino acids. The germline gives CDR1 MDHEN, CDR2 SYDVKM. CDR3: CASSKGPSNQPQHF. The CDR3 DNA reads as TGTGCCAGCAGTAAGGGGCCGAGCAATCAGCCCCAGCATTTT. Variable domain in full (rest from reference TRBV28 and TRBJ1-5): DVKVTQSSRYLVKRTGEKVFLECVQDMDHENMFWYRQDPGLGLRLIYFSYDVKMKEKGDIPEGYSVSREKKERFSLILESASTNQTSMYLCASSKGPSNQPQHFGDGTRLSIL.

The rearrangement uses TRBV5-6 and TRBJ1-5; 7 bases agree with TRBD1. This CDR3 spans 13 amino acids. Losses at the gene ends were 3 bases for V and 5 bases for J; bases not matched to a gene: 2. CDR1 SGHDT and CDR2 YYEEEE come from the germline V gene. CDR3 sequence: CASSSRGDQPQHF. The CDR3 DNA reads TGTGCCAGCAGCTCCAGGGGGGATCAGCCCCAGCATTTT.

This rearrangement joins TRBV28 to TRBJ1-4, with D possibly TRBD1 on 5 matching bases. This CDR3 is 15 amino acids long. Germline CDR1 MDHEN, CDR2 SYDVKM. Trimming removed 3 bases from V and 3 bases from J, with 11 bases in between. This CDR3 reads CASSFRRAPNEKLFF. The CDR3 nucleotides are TGTGCCAGCAGTTTTCGCAGGGCCCCTAATGAAAAACTGTTTTTT. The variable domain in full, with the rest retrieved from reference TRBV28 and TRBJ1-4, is DVKVTQSSRYLVKRTGEKVFLECVQDMDHENMFWYRQDPGLGLRLIYFSYDVKMKEKGDIPEGYSVSREKKERFSLILESASTNQTSMYLCASSFRRAPNEKLFFGSGTQLSVL.

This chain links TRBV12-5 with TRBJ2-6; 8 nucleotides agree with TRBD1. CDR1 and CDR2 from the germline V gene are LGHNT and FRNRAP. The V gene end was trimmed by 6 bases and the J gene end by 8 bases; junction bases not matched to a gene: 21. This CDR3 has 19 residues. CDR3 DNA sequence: TGTGCTAGTGGATTATCGAACAGGGGGTATCCTCTGGGGTCCAACGTCCTGACTTTC. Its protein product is CASGLSNRGYPLGSNVLTF.

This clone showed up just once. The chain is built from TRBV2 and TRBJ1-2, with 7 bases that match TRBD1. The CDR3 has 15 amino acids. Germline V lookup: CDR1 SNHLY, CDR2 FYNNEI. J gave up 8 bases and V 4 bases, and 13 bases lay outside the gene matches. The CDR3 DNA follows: TGTGCCAGCAGTGGGACAAGACAGGGAGAGGAAGGCTACACCTTC. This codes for CASSGTRQGEEGYTF.

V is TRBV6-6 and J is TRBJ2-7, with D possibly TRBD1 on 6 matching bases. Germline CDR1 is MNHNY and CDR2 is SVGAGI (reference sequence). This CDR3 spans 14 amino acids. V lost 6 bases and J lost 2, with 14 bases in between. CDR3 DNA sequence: TGTGCCAGCAGCCGCCTTTACAGGGCCTACGAGCAGTACTTC. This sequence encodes CASSRLYRAYEQYF.

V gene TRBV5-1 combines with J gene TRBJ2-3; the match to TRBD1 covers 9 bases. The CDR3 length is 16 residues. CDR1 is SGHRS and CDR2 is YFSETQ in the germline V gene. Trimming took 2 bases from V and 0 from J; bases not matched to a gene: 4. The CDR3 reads CASSLGQGRSTDTQYF. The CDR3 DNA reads TGCGCCAGCAGCTTAGGACAGGGGCGTAGCACAGATACGCAGTATTTT.

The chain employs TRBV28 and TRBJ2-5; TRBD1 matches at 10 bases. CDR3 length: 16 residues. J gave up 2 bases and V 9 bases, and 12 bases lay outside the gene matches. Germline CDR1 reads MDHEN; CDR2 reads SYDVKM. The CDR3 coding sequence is TGTGCCAGTTCGGGGAACGGGACAGGGGTTCAAGAGACCCAGTACTTC. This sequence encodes CASSGNGTGVQETQYF. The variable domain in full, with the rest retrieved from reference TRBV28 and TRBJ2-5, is DVKVTQSSRYLVKRTGEKVFLECVQDMDHENMFWYRQDPGLGLRLIYFSYDVKMKEKGDIPEGYSVSREKKERFSLILESASTNQTSMYLCASSGNGTGVQETQYFGPGTRLLVL.

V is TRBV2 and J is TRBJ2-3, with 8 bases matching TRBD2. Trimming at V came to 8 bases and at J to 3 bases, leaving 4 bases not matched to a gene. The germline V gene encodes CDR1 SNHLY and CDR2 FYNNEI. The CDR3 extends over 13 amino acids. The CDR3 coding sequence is TGTGCCAGCGCCGGGGGGGGGACAGATACGCAGTATTTT. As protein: CASAGGGTDTQYF.

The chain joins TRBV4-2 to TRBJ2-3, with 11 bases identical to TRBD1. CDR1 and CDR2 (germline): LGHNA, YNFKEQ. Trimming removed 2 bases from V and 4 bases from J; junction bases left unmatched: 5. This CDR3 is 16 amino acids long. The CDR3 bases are TGTGCCAGCAGCCAACTGTCGGGACAGGGGGCAGATACGCAGTATTTT. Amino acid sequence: CASSQLSGQGADTQYF.

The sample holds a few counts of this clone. CDR3 residues: CASSLAEVDGYTF. The DNA for the CDR3 is TGTGCCAGCAGCTTGGCGGAGGTCGATGGCTACACCTTC. V gene TRBV5-5 combines with J gene TRBJ1-2; D is unresolved. The CDR3 contains 13 residues. Germline lookup yields CDR1 SGHKS and CDR2 YYEKEE (reference sequence). The V end lost 0 bases, the J end lost 6 bases, and 9 bases lay between the germline ends.

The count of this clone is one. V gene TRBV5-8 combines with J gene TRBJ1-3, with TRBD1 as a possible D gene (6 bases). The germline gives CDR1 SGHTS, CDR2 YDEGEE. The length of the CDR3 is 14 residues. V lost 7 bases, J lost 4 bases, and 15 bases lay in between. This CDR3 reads CASGQIQRGNTIYF. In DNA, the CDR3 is TGTGCCAGCGGACAGATCCAAAGAGGAAACACCATATATTTT.